This T cell receptor beta chain was profiled in a study of regulatory T cells in long-lasting Graves disease. As to time point: persistent/refractory GD, antithyroid drugs over 5 years with positive TRAb. PBMC RNA served as the TCR library source. Through Arm-PCR of CDR3 regions and iRepertoire HTBI primers, TCR beta libraries were built. TCRdb reprocessed the multiplex PCR reads with MiXCR, giving one entry per CDR3 protein. The profile shows more than 300,000 distinct CDR3 sequences, less than 30% of them singletons. V shed 0 bases and J shed 2 bases, with 11 bases lying between them. CDR3 length: 16 residues. Germline V gene data show CDR1 as MGHRA and CDR2 as YSYEKL.

The source was peripheral blood mononuclear cells (PBMCs), collected when the disease was refractory, from a patient treated with antithyroid drugs. The sequence came from a middle-aged woman with Graves disease. This sequence joins TRBV4-1 and TRBJ1-5; D is uncertain. In DNA form, the CDR3 reads TGCGCCAGCAGCCAAGAAGACCACTGGGGCAATCAGCCCCAGCATTTT. Protein product: CASSQEDHWGNQPQHF.